Detailed here is one TCR beta chain. This sample is drawn from a study of cytomegalovirus exposure and HLA in healthy donors. The study ran its PCR with 60 Vbeta and 13 Jbeta primers. The table came from immunoSEQ multiplex PCR; TCRdb's copy has only in-frame clones and leaves some out. This sample contains 220,000 or so clones. This CDR3 is 16 amino acids long. V lost 0 bases and J lost 5; bases outside the gene matches: 6. Per germline, CDR1 SGHNT and CDR2 YYREEE (reference sequence). The sequenced sample consisted of PBMCs. This chain links TRBV5-4 with TRBJ2-5, with TRBD1 matching 11 bases. This TCR was recovered from a girl aged 2 to 10 in good health and CMV-seropositive. The CDR3 DNA reads as TGTGCCAGCAGCTTGGGTCGGGACAGGGGGTTGGAGACCCAGTACTTC. It encodes CASSLGRDRGLETQYF.